The clone carrying this TCR beta chain was counted at least ten times. Its antigen is not known. RNA transcripts were the source from which TCR beta CDR3 regions were amplified. The authors performed first-round RT-PCR with HTBI primers and then a second-round multiplex PCR. A single record per CDR3 protein comes from TCRdb applying MiXCR to the multiplex PCR reads. The sample consists of around 1.1 million distinct CDR3 sequences, roughly two fifths of them appearing once. These data are taken from a study of Graves' ophthalmopathy and Graves' hyperthyroidism. On the study more broadly: In this cohort's terms, stable hyperthyroidism meant no ophthalmopathy by 18 months of follow-up.

Study findings and constraints: Blood samples also showed most expanded thyroid clonotypes exceeding 0.001 frequency.

The sequenced sample was peripheral blood or thyroid tissue (not recorded which). This clonotype was sampled from an adult man with Graves' hyperthyroidism.

In DNA form, the CDR3 reads TGTGCCATCAGTGTGTCCAGTCTACGGGGACGGCAGTTTAGCTACGAGCAGTACTTC. Its translation is CAISVSSLRGRQFSYEQYF. The V and J genes are TRBV10-3 and TRBJ2-7; TRBD1 or TRBD2 may be the D gene (5 bases each). Trimming pared 4 bases from V and 3 bases from J, leaving 28 bases between. The CDR3 consists of 19 residues. CDR1 is ENHRY, CDR2 SYGVKD, per germline.